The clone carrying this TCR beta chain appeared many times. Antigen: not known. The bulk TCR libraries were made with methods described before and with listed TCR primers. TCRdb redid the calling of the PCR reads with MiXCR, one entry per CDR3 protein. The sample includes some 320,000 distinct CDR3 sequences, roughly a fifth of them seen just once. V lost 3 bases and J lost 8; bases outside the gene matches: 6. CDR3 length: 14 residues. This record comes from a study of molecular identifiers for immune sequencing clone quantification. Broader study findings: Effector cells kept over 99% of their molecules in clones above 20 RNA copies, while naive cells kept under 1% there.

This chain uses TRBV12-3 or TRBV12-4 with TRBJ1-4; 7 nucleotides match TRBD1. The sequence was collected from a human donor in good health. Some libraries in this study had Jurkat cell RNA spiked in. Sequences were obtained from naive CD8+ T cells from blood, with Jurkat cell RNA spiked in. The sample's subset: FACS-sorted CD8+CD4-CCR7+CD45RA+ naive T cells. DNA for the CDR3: TGTGCCAGCAGTTTGACAGGGCAGGTGGAAAAACTGTTTTTT. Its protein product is CASSLTGQVEKLFF.